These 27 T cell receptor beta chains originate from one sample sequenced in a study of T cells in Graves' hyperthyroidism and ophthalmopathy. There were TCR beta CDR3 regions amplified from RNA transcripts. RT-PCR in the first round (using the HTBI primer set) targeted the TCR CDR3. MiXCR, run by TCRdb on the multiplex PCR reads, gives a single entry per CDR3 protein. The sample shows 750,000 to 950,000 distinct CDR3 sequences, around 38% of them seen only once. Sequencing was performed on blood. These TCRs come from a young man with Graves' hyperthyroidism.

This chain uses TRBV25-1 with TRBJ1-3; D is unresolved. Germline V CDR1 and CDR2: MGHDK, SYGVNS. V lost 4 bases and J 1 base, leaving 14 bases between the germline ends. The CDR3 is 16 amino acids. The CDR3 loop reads CASSASRLRSGNTIYF. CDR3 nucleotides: TGTGCCAGCAGTGCTTCCCGACTTAGATCTGGAAACACCATATATTTT.

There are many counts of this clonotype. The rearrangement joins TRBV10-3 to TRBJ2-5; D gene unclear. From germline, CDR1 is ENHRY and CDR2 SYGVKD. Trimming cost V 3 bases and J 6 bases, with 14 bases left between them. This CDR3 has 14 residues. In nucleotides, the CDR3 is TGTGCCATCAGTGAACCCGGGTCCCTGAAGACCCAGTACTTC. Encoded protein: CAISEPGSLKTQYF.

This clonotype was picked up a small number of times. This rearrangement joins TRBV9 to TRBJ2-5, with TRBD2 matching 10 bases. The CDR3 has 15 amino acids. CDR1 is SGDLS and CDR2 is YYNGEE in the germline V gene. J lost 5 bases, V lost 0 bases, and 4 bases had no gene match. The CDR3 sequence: CASSVEAGGPETQYF. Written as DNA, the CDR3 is TGTGCCAGCAGCGTAGAAGCGGGGGGGCCGGAGACCCAGTACTTC.

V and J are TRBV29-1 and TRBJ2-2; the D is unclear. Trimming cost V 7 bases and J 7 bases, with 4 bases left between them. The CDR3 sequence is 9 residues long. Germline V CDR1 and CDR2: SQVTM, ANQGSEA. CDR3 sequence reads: CSGGGELFF. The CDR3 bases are TGCAGCGGCGGCGGGGAGCTGTTTTTT.

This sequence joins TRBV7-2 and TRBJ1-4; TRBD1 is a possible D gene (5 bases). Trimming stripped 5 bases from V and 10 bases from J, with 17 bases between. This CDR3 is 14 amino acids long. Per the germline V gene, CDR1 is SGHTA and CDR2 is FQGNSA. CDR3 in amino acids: CASSQGLGRGKLFF. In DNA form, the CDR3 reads TGTGCCAGCAGCCAGGGTCTGGGGCGTGGAAAACTGTTTTTT. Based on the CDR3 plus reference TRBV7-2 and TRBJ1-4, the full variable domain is GAGVSQSPSNKVTEKGKDVELRCDPISGHTALYWYRQSLGQGLEFLIYFQGNSAPDKSGLPSDRFSAERTGGSVSTLTIQRTQQEDSAVYLCASSQGLGRGKLFFGSGTQLSVL.

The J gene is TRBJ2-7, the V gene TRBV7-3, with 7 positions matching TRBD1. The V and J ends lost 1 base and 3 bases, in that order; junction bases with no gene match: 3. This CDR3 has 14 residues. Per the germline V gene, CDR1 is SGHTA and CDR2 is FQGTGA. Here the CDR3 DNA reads TGTGCCAGCAGCTTAAGGGACAGCGACTACGAGCAGTACTTC. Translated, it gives CASSLRDSDYEQYF.

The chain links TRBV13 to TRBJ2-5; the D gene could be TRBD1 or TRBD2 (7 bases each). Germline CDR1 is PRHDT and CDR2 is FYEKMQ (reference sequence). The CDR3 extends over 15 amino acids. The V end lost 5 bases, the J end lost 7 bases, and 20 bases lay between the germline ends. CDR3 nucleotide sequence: TGTGCCAGCAGCCCATACTACAGGGGAGGGGGGACCCAGTACTTC. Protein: CASSPYYRGGGTQYF.

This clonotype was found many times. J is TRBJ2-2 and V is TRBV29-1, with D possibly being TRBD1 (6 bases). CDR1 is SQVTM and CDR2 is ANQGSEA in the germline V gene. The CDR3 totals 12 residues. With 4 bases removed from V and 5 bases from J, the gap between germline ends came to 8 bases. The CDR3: CSVARGTGELFF. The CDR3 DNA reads TGCAGCGTTGCCAGGGGTACCGGGGAGCTGTTTTTT.

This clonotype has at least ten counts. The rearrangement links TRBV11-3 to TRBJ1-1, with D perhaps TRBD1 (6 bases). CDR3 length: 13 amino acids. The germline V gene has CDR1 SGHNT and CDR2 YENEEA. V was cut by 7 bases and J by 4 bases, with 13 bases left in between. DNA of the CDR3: TGTGCCAGCATCGACAGGTCCGGCACTGAAGCTTTCTTT. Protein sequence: CASIDRSGTEAFF.

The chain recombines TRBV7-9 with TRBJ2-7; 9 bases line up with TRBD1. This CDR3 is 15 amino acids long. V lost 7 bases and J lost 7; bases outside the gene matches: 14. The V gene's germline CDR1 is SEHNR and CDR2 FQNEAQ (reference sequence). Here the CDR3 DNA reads TGTGCCAGCACCACCTCCGGGACAGGGCGTCGTGAGCAGTACTTC. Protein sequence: CASTTSGTGRREQYF.

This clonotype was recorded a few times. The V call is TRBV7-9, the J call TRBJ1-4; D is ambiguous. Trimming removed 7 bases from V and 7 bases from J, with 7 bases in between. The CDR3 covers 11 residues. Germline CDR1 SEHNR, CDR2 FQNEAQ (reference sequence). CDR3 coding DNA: TGTGCCAGCACGGAGGGTGAAAAACTGTTTTTT. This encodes CASTEGEKLFF.

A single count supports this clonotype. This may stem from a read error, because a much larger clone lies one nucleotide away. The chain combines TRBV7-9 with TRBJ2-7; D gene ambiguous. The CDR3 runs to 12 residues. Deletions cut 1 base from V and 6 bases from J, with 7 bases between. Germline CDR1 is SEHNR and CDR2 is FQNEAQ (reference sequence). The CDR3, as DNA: TGTGCCAGCAGCTTAGACCCACGCGAGCAGTACTTC. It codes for CASSLDPREQYF.

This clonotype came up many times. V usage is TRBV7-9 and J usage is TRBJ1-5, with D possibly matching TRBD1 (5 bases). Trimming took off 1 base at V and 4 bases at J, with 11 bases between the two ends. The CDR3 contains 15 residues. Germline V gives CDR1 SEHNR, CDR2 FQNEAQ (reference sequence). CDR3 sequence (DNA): TGTGCCAGCAGCTTAGGGGACCAGCCTAATCAGCCCCAGCATTTT. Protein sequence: CASSLGDQPNQPQHF.

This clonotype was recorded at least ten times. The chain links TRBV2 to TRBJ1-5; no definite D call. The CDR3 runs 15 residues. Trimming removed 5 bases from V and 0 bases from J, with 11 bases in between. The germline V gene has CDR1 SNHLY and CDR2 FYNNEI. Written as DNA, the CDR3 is TGTGCCAGCAGTAGAGATAGCAATAGCAATCAGCCCCAGCATTTT. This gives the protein CASSRDSNSNQPQHF. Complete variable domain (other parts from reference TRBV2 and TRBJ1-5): EPEVTQTPSHQVTQMGQEVILRCVPISNHLYFYWYRQILGQKVEFLVSFYNNEISEKSEIFDDQFSVERPDGSNFTLKIRSTKLEDSAMYFCASSRDSNSNQPQHFGDGTRLSIL.

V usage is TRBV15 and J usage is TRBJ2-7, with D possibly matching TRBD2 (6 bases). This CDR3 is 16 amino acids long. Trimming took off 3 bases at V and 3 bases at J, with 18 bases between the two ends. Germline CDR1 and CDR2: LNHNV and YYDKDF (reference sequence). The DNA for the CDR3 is TGTGCCACCAGCAGCGGCCCGGGACTTACCCTCTACGAGCAGTACTTC. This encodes CATSSGPGLTLYEQYF.

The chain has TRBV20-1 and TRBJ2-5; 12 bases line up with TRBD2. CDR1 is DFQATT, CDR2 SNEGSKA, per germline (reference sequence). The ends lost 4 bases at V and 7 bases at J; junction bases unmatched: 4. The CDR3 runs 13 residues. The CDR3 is CSAKPGLAGTQYF. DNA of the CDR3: TGCAGTGCTAAGCCGGGACTAGCGGGGACCCAGTACTTC.

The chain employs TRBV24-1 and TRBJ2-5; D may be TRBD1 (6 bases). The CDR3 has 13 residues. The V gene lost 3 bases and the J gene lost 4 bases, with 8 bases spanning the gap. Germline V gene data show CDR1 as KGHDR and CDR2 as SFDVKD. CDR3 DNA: TGTGCCACCAGTGATCCAGGGGTAGAGACCCAGTACTTC. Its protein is CATSDPGVETQYF.

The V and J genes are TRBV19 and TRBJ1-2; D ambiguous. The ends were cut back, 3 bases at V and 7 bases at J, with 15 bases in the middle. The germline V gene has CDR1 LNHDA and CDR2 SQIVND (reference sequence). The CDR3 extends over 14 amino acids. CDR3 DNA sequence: TGTGCCAGTAGTATTCCCCTAGCCCCCTTTGGCTACACCTTC. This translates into CASSIPLAPFGYTF.

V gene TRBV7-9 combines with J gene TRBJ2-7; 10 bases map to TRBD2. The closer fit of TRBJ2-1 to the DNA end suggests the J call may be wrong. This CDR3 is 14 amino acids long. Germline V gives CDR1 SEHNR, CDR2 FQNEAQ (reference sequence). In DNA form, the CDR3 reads TGTGCCAGCAGCTTAGAACTAGCGGGGAATGAGCAGTTCTTC. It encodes CASSLELAGNEQFF.

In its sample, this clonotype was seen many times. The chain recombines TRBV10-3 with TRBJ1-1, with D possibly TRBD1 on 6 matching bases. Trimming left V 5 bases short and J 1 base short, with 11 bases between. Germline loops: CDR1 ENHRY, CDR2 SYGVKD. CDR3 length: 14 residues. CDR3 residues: CAISRLDRNTEAFF. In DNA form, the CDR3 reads TGTGCCATCAGTAGATTGGACAGGAACACTGAAGCTTTCTTT.

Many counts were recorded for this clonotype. CDR3 sequence (DNA): TGTGCCAGCAGCTTAGCGACAGGCAATCAGCCCCAGCATTTT. It translates to CASSLATGNQPQHF. The chain recombines TRBV7-2 with TRBJ1-5, with D maybe TRBD1 (5 bases). The CDR3 runs 14 residues. The V and J ends lost 0 bases and 2 bases respectively, with 5 bases between them. CDR1 is SGHTA, CDR2 FQGNSA, per germline.

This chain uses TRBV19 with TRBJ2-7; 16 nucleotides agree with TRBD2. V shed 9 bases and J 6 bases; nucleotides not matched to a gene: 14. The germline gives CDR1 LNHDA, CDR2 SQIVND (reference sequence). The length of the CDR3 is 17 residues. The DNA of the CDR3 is TGTGCCAGCTCACCGCCCGGGACTAGCGGGAGGGCGGGCGAGCAGTACTTC. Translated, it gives CASSPPGTSGRAGEQYF. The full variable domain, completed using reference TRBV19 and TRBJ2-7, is DGGITQSPKYLFRKEGQNVTLSCEQNLNHDAMYWYRQDPGQGLRLIYYSQIVNDFQKGDIAEGYSVSREKKESFPLTVTSAQKNPTAFYLCASSPPGTSGRAGEQYFGPGTRLTVT.

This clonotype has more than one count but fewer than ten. DNA for the CDR3: TGTGCCAGCAGCTTCGGCCCTATCAATCAGCCCCAGCATTTT. Its translation: CASSFGPINQPQHF. V usage is TRBV7-2 and J usage is TRBJ1-5; D is ambiguous. This CDR3 spans 14 amino acids. Germline CDR1 is SGHTA and CDR2 is FQGNSA. Deletions cut 3 bases from V and 3 bases from J, with 9 bases between.

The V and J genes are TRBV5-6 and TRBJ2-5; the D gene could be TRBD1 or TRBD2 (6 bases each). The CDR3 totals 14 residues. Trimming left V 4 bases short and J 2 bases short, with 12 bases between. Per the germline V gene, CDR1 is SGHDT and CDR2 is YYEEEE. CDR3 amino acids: CASSAGDWQETQYF. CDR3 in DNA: TGTGCCAGCAGCGCAGGGGACTGGCAAGAGACCCAGTACTTC.

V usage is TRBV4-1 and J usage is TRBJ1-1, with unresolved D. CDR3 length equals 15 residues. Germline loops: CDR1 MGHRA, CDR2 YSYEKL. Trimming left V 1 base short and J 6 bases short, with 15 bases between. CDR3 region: CASSQAPRSGAEAFF. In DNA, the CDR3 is TGCGCCAGCAGCCAAGCCCCCAGGAGCGGGGCTGAAGCTTTCTTT.

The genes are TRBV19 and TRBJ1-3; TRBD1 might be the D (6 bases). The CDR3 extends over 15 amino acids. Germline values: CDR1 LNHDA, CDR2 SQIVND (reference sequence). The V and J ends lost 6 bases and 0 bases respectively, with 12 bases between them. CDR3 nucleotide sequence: TGTGCCAGTAGACCGGGACAAATCTCTGGAAACACCATATATTTT. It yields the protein CASRPGQISGNTIYF.

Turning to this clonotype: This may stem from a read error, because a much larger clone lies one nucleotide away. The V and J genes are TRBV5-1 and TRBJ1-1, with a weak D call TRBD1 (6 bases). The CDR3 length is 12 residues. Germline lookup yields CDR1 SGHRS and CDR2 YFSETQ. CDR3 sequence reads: CVSSFQGPEAFF. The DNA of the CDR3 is TGCGTCAGCAGCTTTCAGGGGCCTGAAGCTTTCTTT.